This TCR beta chain was captured in a study of blood T cell repertoires in COVID-19. Across the whole study: There were acute and convalescent COVID-19 samples, and they came from the United States, Italy and Spain.

This clone was seen once. This CDR3 has 17 residues. CDR1 is SEHNR and CDR2 is FQNEAQ in the germline V gene (reference sequence). Trimming removed 4 bases from V and 1 base from J; junction bases left unmatched: 10. Authors' processing steps: Researchers report that nucleated cell counts were estimated from reference gene primer amplification. Here immunoSEQ multiplex PCR was the method, and the copy in TCRdb shows in-frame clones only, minus some. That table supplies the V and J calls and clone size; D and trimming were determined from the DNA. The repertoire holds 170,000 or so clones, with more than 75% as singletons.

Sequencing was performed on peripheral blood. This chain uses TRBV7-9 with TRBJ2-3; 8 bases fit TRBD2. This receptor was obtained from a woman aged 18-29 years who had recovered from COVID-19. This CDR3 reads CASSSVSGRGGTDTQYF. In DNA, the CDR3 is TGTGCCAGCAGCTCAGTGAGCGGGAGAGGTGGCACAGATACGCAGTATTTT.